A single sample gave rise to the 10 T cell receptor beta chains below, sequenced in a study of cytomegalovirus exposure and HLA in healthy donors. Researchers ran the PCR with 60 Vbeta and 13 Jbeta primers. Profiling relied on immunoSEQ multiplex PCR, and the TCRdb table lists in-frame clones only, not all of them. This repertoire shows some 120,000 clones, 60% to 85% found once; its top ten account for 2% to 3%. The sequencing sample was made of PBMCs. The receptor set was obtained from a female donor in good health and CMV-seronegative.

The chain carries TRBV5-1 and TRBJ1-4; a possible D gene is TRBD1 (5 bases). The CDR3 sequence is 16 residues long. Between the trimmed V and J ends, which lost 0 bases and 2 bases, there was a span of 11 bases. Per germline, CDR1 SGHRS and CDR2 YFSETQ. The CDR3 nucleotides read TGCGCCAGCAGCTTGGATCCCGGGGGGACTAATGAAAAACTGTTTTTT. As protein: CASSLDPGGTNEKLFF.

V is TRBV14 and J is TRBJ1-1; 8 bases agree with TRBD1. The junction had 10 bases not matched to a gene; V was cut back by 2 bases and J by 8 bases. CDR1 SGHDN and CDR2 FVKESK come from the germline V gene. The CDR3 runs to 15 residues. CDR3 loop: CASSQRTDRGREAFF. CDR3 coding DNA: TGTGCCAGCAGCCAACGGACCGACAGGGGACGGGAAGCTTTCTTT.

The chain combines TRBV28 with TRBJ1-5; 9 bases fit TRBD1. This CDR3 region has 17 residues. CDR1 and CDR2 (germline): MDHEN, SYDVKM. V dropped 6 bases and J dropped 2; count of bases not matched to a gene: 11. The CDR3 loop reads CASRRFWDRVGNQPQHF. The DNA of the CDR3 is TGTGCCAGCAGGCGATTTTGGGACAGGGTGGGCAATCAGCCCCAGCATTTT.

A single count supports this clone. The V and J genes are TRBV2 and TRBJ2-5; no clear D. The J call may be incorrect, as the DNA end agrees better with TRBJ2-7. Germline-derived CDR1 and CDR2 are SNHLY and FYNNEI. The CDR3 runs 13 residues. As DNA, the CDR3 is TGTGCCAGCAGTGAAGCGCTTCCCTACGAGCAGTACTTC. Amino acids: CASSEALPYEQYF.

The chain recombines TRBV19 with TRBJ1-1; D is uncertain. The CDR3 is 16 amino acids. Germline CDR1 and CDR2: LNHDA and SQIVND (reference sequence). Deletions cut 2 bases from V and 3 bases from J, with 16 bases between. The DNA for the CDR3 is TGTGCCAGTAGTATATTCCCCGGGAGACTCGACACTGAAGCTTTCTTT. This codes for CASSIFPGRLDTEAFF.

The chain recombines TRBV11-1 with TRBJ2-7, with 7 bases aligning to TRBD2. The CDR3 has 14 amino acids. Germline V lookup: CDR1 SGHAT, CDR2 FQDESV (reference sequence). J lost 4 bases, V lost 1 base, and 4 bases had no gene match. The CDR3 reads CASSLVAGVYEQYF. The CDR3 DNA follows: TGTGCCAGCAGCTTAGTGGCGGGGGTATACGAGCAGTACTTC.

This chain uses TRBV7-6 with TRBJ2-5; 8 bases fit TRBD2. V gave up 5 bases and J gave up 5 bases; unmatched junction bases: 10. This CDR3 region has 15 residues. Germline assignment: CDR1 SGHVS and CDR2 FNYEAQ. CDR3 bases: TGTGCCAGCAGCCTCTCGGCGGGGGGTTCCGAGACCCAGTACTTC. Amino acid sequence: CASSLSAGGSETQYF.

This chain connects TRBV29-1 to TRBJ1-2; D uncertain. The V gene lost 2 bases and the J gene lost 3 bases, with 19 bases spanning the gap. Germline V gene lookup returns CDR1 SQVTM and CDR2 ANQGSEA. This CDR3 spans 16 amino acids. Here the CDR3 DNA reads TGCAGCGTTGAATTGGCCGGAGGCCAGGCGGACTATGGCTACACCTTC. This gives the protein CSVELAGGQADYGYTF.

CDR3 sequence (DNA): TGTGCCAGTAGTAAGCGGTCTTACACAGATACGCAGTATTTT. It specifies CASSKRSYTDTQYF. The rearrangement links TRBV19 to TRBJ2-3, with D possibly matching TRBD2 (5 bases). There are 14 residues in the CDR3. The V gene lost 4 bases and the J gene lost 2 bases, with 10 bases spanning the gap. Looked up from germline, CDR1 is LNHDA and CDR2 is SQIVND (reference sequence).

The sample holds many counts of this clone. The CDR3 region has the DNA TGTGCCAGCAGCTTGGGTGGGACACAACCCTACGAGCAGTACTTC. Amino acids: CASSLGGTQPYEQYF. This chain joins TRBV7-9 and TRBJ2-7; maybe TRBD1 (6 bases). The CDR3 is 15 residues long. The germline V gene encodes CDR1 SEHNR and CDR2 FQNEAQ (reference sequence). V lost 3 bases and J 2 bases, leaving 14 bases between the germline ends.